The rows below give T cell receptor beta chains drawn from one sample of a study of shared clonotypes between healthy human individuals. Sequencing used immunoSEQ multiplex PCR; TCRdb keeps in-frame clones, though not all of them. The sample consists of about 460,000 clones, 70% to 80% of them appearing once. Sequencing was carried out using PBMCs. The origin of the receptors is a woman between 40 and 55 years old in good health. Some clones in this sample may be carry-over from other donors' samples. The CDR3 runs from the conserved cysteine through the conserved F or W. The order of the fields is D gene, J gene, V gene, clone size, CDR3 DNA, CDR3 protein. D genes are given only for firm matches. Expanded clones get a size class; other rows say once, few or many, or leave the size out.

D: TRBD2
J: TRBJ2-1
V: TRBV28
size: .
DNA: TGTGCCAGCAGTTTGCTTAGCGGGAGGAGACCCTATGAGCAGTTCTTC
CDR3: CASSLLSGRRPYEQFF

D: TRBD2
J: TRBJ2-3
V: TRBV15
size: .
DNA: TGTGCCACCAGCAGAGACGGATTCAGACTAGCGGGAGAGGTAGATACGCAGTATTTT
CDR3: CATSRDGFRLAGEVDTQYF

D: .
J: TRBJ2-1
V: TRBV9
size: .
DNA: TGTGCCAGCAGCGTAGACAACTACAATGAGCAGTTCTTC
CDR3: CASSVDNYNEQFF

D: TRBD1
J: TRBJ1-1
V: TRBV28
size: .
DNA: TGTGCCAGCAGCCCAGGAGCGGACTTCTGGGGACAGGGTGGCTCTGGGAACACTGAAGCTTTCTTT
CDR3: CASSPGADFWGQGGSGNTEAFF

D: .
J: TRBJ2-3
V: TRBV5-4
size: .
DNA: TGTGCCAGCAGTTTTGGACAGGGAGGGGCAGATACGCAGTATTTT
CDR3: CASSFGQGGADTQYF

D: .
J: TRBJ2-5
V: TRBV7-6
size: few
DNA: TGTGCCAGCAGCTCTAGGCTGAGACAGGGAGGTGAGACCCAGTACTTC
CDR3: CASSSRLRQGGETQYF

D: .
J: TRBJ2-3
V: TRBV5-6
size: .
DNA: TGTGCCAGCAGTGAGGGGGGCGGGAGATTGGATACGCAGTATTTT
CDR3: CASSEGGGRLDTQYF

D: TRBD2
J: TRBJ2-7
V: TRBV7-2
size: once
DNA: TGTGCCAGCAGCCATACTAGCGGGAGGGCCCACGAGCAGTACTTC
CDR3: CASSHTSGRAHEQYF

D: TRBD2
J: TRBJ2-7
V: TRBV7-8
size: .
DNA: TGTGCCAGCAGCTTATTAGCGGGAGGGGGCGAGCAGTACTTC
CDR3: CASSLLAGGGEQYF

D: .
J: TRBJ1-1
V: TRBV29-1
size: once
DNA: TGCAGCGTTGAAGGCGGATACACTGAAGCTTTCTTT
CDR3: CSVEGGYTEAFF

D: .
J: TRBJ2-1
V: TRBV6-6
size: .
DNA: TGTGCCAGCAGTTACTCGGGGGGCTACAATGAGCAGTTCTTC
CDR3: CASSYSGGYNEQFF

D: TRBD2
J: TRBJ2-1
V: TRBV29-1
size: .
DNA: TGCAGCGTTGATTCGGGGGGAGGGTTTACCTACAATGAGCAGTTCTTC
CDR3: CSVDSGGGFTYNEQFF

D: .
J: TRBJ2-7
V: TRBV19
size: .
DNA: TGTGCCAGTAGTATTTTCAGGGTGATTTTTTACGAGCAGTACTTC
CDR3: CASSIFRVIFYEQYF

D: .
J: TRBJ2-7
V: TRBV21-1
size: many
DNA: TGTGCCAGCAGCAAAAAACTAGGACCTTTGGCTTTCCACGAGCAGTACTTC
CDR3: CASSKKLGPLAFHEQYF

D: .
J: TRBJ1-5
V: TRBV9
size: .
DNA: TGTGCCAGCAGCCCGGACAGCACGGGTCATCAGCCCCAGCATTTT
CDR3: CASSPDSTGHQPQHF

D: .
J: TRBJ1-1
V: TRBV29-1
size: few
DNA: TGCAGCGGCGGACAAACCCGAACGGGCACTGAAGCTTTCTTT
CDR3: CSGGQTRTGTEAFF

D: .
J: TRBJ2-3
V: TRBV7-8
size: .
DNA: TGTGCCAGCAGCTTAAGGAGCACTTTTCGCACAGATACGCAGTATTTT
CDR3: CASSLRSTFRTDTQYF

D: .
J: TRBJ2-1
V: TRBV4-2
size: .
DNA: TGTGCCAGCAGCGACATAGCGGAGGGCGCTTACAATGAGCAGTTCTTC
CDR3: CASSDIAEGAYNEQFF

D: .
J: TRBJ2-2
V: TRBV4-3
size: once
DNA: TGCGCCAGTTCTACAGGGTTCCCGAACACCGGGGAGCTGTTTTTT
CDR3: CASSTGFPNTGELFF

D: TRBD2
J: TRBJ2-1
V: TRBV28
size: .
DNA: TGTGCCAGCAGTTTACTGGCGGGAGATGTAAATGAGCAGTTCTTC
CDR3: CASSLLAGDVNEQFF

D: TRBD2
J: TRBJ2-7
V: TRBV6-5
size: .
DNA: TGTGCCAGCAGTTACGAACTAGCGGGGTCCTACGAGCAGTACTTC
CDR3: CASSYELAGSYEQYF

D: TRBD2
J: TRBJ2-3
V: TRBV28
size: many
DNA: TGTGCCAGCAGTTTAGGCGGGAGAGATACGCAGTATTTT
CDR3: CASSLGGRDTQYF

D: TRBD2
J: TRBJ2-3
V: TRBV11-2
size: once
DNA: TGTGCCAGCAGCTTAGATAGCTGGAGCGGGAGGGGAGAAGATACGCAGTATTTT
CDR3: CASSLDSWSGRGEDTQYF

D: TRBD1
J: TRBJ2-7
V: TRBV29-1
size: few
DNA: TGCAGCGTTCCGTCAGGGACAGAACCACTCGAGCAGTACTTC
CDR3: CSVPSGTEPLEQYF

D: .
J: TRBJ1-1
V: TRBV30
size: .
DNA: TGTGCCTGGAGTGACTATGAACAGGGTGTAGCTTTCTTT
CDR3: CAWSDYEQGVAFF

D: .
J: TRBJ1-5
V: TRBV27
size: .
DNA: TGTGCCAGCAGTTGGGGTCAGCCCCAGCATTTT
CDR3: CASSWGQPQHF

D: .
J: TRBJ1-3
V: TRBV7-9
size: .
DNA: TGTGCCAGCAGCTCCACCTACTCGGCCTCTGGAAACACCATATATTTT
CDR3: CASSSTYSASGNTIYF

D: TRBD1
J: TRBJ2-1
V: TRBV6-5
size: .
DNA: TGTGCCAGCAGGACAGGGGGACAAGGTGAGCAGTTCTTC
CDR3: CASRTGGQGEQFF

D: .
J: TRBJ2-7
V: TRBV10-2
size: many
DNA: TGCGCCAGCAGTGTGACCCCGGACGAGCAGTACTTC
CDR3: CASSVTPDEQYF

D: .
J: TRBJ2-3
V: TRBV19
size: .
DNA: TGTGCCAGTAGGAGGGCAGCAGCGACAGATACGCAGTATTTT
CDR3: CASRRAAATDTQYF

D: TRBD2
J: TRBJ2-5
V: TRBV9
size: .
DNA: TGTGCCAGCAGCGTAGCGGGGGGAGCTGGAGAGACCCAGTACTTC
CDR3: CASSVAGGAGETQYF

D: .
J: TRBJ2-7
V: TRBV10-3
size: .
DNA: TGTGCCATCAGTGAGTCTATGGGGCTCCACGAGCAGTACTTC
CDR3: CAISESMGLHEQYF

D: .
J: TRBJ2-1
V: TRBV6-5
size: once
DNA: TGTGCCAGCAGTTCCCAAGGCCGATCATGGCAGTTCTTC
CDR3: CASSSQGRSWQFF

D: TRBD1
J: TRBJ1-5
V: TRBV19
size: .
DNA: TGTGCCAGTAGTACCGGGACAGGGGAATGGCCCCAGCATTTT
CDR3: CASSTGTGEWPQHF

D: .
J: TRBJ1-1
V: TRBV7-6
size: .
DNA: TGTGCCAGCAGCCCGATAGGGCCGAACACTGAAGCTTTCTTT
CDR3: CASSPIGPNTEAFF

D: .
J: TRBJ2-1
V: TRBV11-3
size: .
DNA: TGTGCCAGCAGCTCCCCGACTAGGAATGAGCAGTTCTTC
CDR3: CASSSPTRNEQFF

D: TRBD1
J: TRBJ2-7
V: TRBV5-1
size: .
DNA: TGCGCCAGCAGCTTGGAGGACAGGGGGATGGACGAGCAGTACTTC
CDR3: CASSLEDRGMDEQYF

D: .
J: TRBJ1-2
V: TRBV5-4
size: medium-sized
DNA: TGTGCCAGCAGCTTGGACAGGGAGGTCTATGGCTACACCTTC
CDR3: CASSLDREVYGYTF

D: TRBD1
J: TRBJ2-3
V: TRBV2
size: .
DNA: TGTGCCAGCAACCGGGACAGGGGGTACGATACGCAGTATTTT
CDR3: CASNRDRGYDTQYF

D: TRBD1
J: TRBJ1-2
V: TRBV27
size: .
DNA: TGTGCCAGCTCCCGGGACAGGCTCTATGGCTACACCTTC
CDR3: CASSRDRLYGYTF